What follows are 19 T cell receptor beta chains derived from one specimen sequenced in a study of blood T cells in healthy people across ages. Through a sample-barcoded 5' primer and a J-beta primer mix, a second PCR was run for roughly 7 to 12 cycles. TCRdb re-called the 5' RACE reads through MiXCR, storing one row per CDR3 protein. The sample carries 1 million or so distinct CDR3 sequences, roughly 45% recorded once. The specimen was blood. These receptor sequences come from a woman aged 55-70 years in good health.

V and J are TRBV11-2 and TRBJ2-3, with D uncertain. CDR3 length: 12 residues. V was cut by 5 bases and J by 6 bases, with 9 bases left in between. CDR1 and CDR2 (germline): SGHAT, FQNNGV. Here the CDR3 DNA reads TGTGCCAGCAGCCTCCCGAGGGATACGCAGTATTTT. It yields the protein CASSLPRDTQYF.

V gene TRBV2 combines with J gene TRBJ2-7; unclear D gene. CDR1 is SNHLY, CDR2 FYNNEI, per germline. The CDR3 spans 11 residues. Trimming took 7 bases from V and 5 from J, leaving 9 bases between them. The CDR3 here is CASTELHEQYF. For the CDR3, the DNA is TGTGCCAGCACCGAGCTCCACGAGCAGTACTTC.

This chain connects TRBV7-6 to TRBJ1-5; D may be TRBD1 (6 bases). Trimming cost V 4 bases and J 4 bases, with 17 bases left between them. CDR1 SGHVS and CDR2 FNYEAQ come from the germline V gene. The CDR3 extends over 16 amino acids. The CDR3 DNA is TGTGCCAGCAGCTCCACCAGTTTGGGGGCGAATCAGCCCCAGCATTTT. Translation gives CASSSTSLGANQPQHF. The variable domain in full, completed from reference TRBV7-6 and TRBJ1-5, reads GAGVSQSPRYKVTKRGQDVALRCDPISGHVSLYWYRQALGQGPEFLTYFNYEAQQDKSGLPNDRFSAERPEGSISTLTIQRTEQRDSAMYRCASSSTSLGANQPQHFGDGTRLSIL.

The CDR3 reads CASSSQGDTEAFF. The CDR3 DNA follows: TGTGCCAGCAGTTCTCAGGGTGACACTGAAGCTTTCTTT. This chain joins TRBV6-4 and TRBJ1-1, with D possibly matching TRBD1 (5 bases). The CDR3 has 13 amino acids. Trimming left V 5 bases short and J 3 bases short, with 10 bases between. The germline gives CDR1 MRHNA, CDR2 SNTAGT.

The chain is built from TRBV6-4 and TRBJ1-1, with TRBD1 identical over 10 bases. V lost 5 bases to trimming and J lost 5 bases; unmatched junction nucleotides: 8. Germline loops: CDR1 MRHNA, CDR2 SNTAGT. The CDR3 spans 15 residues. The CDR3 sequence is CASSIKTGGRTEAFF. CDR3 DNA sequence: TGTGCCAGCAGTATCAAGACAGGGGGCAGAACTGAAGCTTTCTTT.

The chain is built from TRBV6-6 and TRBJ2-7, with D possibly TRBD2 on 5 matching bases. The V end lost 6 bases, the J end lost 6 bases, and 18 bases lay between the germline ends. CDR3 length: 14 residues. Germline loops: CDR1 MNHNY, CDR2 SVGAGI (reference sequence). In DNA, the CDR3 is TGTGCCAGCAGCCTTGAGGGCGGGCGCGGCGAGCAGTACTTC. Protein sequence: CASSLEGGRGEQYF.

This rearrangement joins TRBV27 to TRBJ1-1; D perhaps matches TRBD1 (6 bases). The CDR3 loop spans 12 amino acids. In germline, CDR1 is MNHEY, CDR2 SMNVEV (reference sequence). V was shortened by 9 bases and J by 7 bases, with 15 bases between the two germline ends. CDR3 nucleotide sequence: TGTGCCAGTAAACAGGGTGGGTTTGAAGCTTTCTTT. Amino acid sequence: CASKQGGFEAFF.

This clonotype was detected only a few times. The genes are TRBV5-6 and TRBJ2-7; a weak D match, TRBD1 (6 bases). The length of the CDR3 is 13 residues. Germline V CDR1 and CDR2: SGHDT, YYEEEE. V was clipped by 6 bases and J by 0 bases, with 10 bases between them. CDR3 protein: CASTRTASYEQYF. CDR3 DNA: TGTGCCAGCACCCGGACAGCCTCCTACGAGCAGTACTTC.

This sequence joins TRBV12-3 or TRBV12-4 and TRBJ2-5; 11 nucleotides agree with TRBD1. The CDR3 is 14 amino acids. V shed 5 bases, J shed 5 bases, and the junction held 4 bases outside the gene matches. This CDR3 is CASSTDRGPETQYF. The CDR3 DNA follows: TGTGCCAGCAGTACGGACAGGGGGCCTGAGACCCAGTACTTC.

The J gene is TRBJ2-1, the V gene TRBV27; TRBD1 might be the D (5 bases). The CDR3 spans 14 residues. V lost 5 bases to trimming and J lost 1 base, with 9 bases between them. Per the germline V gene, CDR1 is MNHEY and CDR2 is SMNVEV (reference sequence). The CDR3 DNA reads TGTGCCAGCAGTAAAGGGGTTTCCTACAATGAGCAGTTCTTC. Its protein is CASSKGVSYNEQFF.

This clonotype has more than one count but fewer than ten. The chain is built from TRBV5-1 and TRBJ2-1; D gene unclear. V was cut by 2 bases and J by 0 bases, with 6 bases left in between. Looked up from germline, CDR1 is SGHRS and CDR2 is YFSETQ. The CDR3 has 14 residues. The CDR3 DNA reads TGCGCCAGCAGCTTTGGTTTCTCCTACAATGAGCAGTTCTTC. As protein: CASSFGFSYNEQFF.

This clonotype was seen a handful of times. CDR3 region: CSANPTTSASYEQYF. The CDR3 DNA reads TGCAGTGCCAACCCGACTACTAGCGCTTCCTACGAGCAGTACTTC. The gene calls are TRBV20-1 and TRBJ2-7, with TRBD2 identical over 7 bases. This CDR3 is 15 amino acids long. Per the germline V gene, CDR1 is DFQATT and CDR2 is SNEGSKA (reference sequence). With 6 bases clipped from V and 1 base from J, the junction kept 12 bases outside the gene matches.

As for this clonotype: At one of its ends the junction is not consistent with the germline gene, which may arise from a read error. V usage is TRBV27 and J usage is TRBJ2-5, with D possibly being TRBD2 (5 bases). CDR1 is MNHEY, CDR2 SMNVEV, per germline (reference sequence). The CDR3 is made up of 19 amino acids. The chain's CDR3 is CAGSSNHHRQLFNRPREYF. The DNA for the CDR3 is TGTGCCGGCAGTTCCAATCACCATCGACAACTATTTAACCGACCGAGGGAGTACTTC.

As for this clonotype: This may be a read error, as it is one base from a much larger clone. The chain recombines TRBV27 with TRBJ2-7; D gene unclear. The CDR3 contains 14 residues. Germline CDR1 reads MNHEY; CDR2 reads SMNVEV (reference sequence). V gave up 5 bases and J gave up 6 bases, with 17 bases separating them. The DNA for the CDR3 is TGTGCCAGCAGTCGAGCACTCCAGAGGCGCGAGCAGTACTTC. Protein product: CASSRALQRREQYF.

This rearrangement joins TRBV11-2 to TRBJ1-1; D ambiguous. The germline V and J ends were trimmed by 5 bases and 5 bases, with 15 bases remaining between them. The CDR3 spans 14 residues. Germline-derived CDR1 and CDR2 are SGHAT and FQNNGV. The CDR3: CASSPWGDGTEAFF. In DNA, the CDR3 is TGTGCCAGCAGCCCGTGGGGTGATGGAACTGAAGCTTTCTTT.

For this clonotype: This may be a read error, as it is one base from a much larger clone. The chain links TRBV10-2 to TRBJ1-2; the D gene is possibly TRBD1 (5 bases). The V gene lost 9 bases and the J gene lost 0 bases, with 20 bases spanning the gap. The CDR3 is 16 residues long. Germline V gene data show CDR1 as WSHSY and CDR2 as SAAADI. Written as DNA, the CDR3 is TGCGCCAGTACCCCGGGAGGGCGGGGGACTAACTATGGCTACACCTTC. Its translation: CASTPGGRGTNYGYTF.

This chain uses TRBV24-1 with TRBJ1-2; 11 bases line up with TRBD1. With 4 bases clipped from V and 4 bases from J, the junction kept 4 bases outside the gene matches. The CDR3 runs 15 residues. CDR1 is KGHDR, CDR2 SFDVKD, per germline. The chain's CDR3 is CATSEKGQGVYGYTF. The CDR3 DNA reads as TGTGCCACCAGTGAGAAGGGACAGGGGGTCTATGGCTACACCTTC.

This clonotype was observed a few times. The genes are TRBV7-8 and TRBJ1-5; TRBD1 might be the D (6 bases). The germline V and J ends were trimmed by 4 bases and 4 bases, with 14 bases remaining between them. CDR3 size: 15 residues. Per the germline V gene, CDR1 is SGHVS and CDR2 is FQNEAQ. The CDR3 sequence: CASSSLRGPNQPQHF. CDR3 DNA: TGTGCCAGCAGCTCCCTCCGGGGGCCAAATCAGCCCCAGCATTTT.

This clonotype was seen more than once but under ten times. The chain has TRBV16 and TRBJ2-7; the D gene is possibly TRBD1 (6 bases). Germline CDR1 reads KGHSY; CDR2 reads FQNENV. The CDR3 runs to 16 residues. V was shortened by 3 bases and J by 4 bases, with 19 bases between the two germline ends. The CDR3 DNA follows: TGTGCCAGCAGCCATCCCGGGACACCGCTTGAATACGAGCAGTACTTC. Its translation: CASSHPGTPLEYEQYF.